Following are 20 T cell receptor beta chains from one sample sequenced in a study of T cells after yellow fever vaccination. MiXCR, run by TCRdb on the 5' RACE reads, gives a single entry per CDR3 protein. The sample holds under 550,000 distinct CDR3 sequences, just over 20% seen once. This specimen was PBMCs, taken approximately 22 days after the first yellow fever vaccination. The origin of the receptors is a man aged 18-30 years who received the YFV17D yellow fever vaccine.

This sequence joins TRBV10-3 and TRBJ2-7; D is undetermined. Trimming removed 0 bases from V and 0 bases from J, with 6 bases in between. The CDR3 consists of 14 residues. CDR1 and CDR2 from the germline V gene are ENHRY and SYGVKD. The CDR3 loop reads CAISESALSYEQYF. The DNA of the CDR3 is TGTGCCATCAGTGAGTCGGCCCTCTCCTACGAGCAGTACTTC.

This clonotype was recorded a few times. The CDR3 nucleotides are TGTGCTAGTGGTCCTCCCCTAGCGGGGGTTAGGAGCGAGCAGTTCTTC. Protein sequence: CASGPPLAGVRSEQFF. The chain couples TRBV12-5 to TRBJ2-1; the match to TRBD2 covers 10 bases. This CDR3 has 16 amino acids. Trimming took 5 bases from V and 10 from J; bases not matched to a gene: 14. Per the germline V gene, CDR1 is LGHNT and CDR2 is FRNRAP.

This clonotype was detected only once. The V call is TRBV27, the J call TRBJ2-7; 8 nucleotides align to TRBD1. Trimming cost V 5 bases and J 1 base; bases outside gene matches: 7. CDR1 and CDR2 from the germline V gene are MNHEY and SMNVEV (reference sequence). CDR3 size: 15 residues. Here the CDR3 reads CASSPIGQGSYEQYV. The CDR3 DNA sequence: TGTGCCAGCAGTCCCATTGGACAGGGATCCTACGAGCAGTACGTC.

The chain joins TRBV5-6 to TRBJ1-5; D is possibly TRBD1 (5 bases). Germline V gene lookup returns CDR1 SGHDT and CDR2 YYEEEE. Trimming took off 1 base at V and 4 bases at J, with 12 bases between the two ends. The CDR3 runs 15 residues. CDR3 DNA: TGTGCCAGCAGCTTGCGGGGGGTAGGGAATCAGCCCCAGCATTTT. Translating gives CASSLRGVGNQPQHF.

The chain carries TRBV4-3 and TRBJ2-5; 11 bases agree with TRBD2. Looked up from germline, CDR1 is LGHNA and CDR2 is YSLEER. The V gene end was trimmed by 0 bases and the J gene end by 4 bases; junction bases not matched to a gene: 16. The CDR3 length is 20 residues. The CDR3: CASSQDGLAGGTGNVETQYF. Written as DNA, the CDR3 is TGCGCCAGCAGCCAAGATGGCCTAGCGGGGGGCACGGGTAATGTAGAGACCCAGTACTTC.

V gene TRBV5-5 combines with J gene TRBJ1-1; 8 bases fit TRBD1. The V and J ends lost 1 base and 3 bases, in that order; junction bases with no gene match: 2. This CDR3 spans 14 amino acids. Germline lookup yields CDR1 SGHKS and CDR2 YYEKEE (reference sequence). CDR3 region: CASSLYRGYTEAFF. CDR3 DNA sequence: TGTGCCAGCAGCTTGTACAGGGGGTACACTGAAGCTTTCTTT.

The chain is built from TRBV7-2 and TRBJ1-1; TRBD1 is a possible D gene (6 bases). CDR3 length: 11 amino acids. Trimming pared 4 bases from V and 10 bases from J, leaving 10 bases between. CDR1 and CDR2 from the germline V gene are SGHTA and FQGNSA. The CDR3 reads CASSSRTVAFF. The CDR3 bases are TGTGCCAGCAGCTCGCGGACAGTAGCTTTCTTT.

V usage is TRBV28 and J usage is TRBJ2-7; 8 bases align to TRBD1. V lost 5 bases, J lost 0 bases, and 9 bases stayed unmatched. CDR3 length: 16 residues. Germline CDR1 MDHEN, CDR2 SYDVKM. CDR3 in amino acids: CASSLWGRGLSYEQYV. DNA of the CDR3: TGTGCCAGCAGTCTTTGGGGCAGGGGGCTCTCCTACGAGCAGTACGTC.

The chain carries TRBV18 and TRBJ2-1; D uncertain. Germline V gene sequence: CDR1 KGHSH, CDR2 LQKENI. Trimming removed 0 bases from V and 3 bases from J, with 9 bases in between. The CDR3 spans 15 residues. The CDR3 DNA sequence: TGTGCCAGCTCACCACCCCAGCCTGGCTACAATGAGCAGTTCTTC. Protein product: CASSPPQPGYNEQFF.

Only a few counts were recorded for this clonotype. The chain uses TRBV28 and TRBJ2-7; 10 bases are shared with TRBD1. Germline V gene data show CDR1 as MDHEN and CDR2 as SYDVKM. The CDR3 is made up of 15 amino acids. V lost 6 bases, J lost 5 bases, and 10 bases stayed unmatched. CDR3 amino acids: CASSPPGQGFHEQYV. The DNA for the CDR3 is TGTGCCAGCAGCCCACCGGGACAGGGGTTCCACGAGCAGTACGTC.

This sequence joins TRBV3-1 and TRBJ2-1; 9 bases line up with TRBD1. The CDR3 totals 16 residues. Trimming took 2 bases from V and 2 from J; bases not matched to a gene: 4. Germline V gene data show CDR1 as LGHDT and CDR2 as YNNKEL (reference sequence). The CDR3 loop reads CASSQLQGAAYNEQFF. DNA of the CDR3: TGTGCCAGCAGCCAACTACAGGGGGCAGCCTACAATGAGCAGTTCTTC.

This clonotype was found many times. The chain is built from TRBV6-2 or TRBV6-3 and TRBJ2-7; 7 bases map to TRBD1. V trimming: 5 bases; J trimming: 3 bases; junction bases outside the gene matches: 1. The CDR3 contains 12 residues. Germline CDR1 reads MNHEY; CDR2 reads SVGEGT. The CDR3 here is CASSRQGYEQYV. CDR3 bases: TGTGCCAGCAGTCGACAGGGCTACGAGCAGTACGTC.

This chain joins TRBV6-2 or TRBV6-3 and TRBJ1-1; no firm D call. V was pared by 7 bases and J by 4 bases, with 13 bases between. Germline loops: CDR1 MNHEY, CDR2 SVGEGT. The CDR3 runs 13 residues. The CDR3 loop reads CASKVEATTEAFF. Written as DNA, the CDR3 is TGTGCCAGCAAGGTGGAGGCGACCACTGAAGCTTTCTTT.

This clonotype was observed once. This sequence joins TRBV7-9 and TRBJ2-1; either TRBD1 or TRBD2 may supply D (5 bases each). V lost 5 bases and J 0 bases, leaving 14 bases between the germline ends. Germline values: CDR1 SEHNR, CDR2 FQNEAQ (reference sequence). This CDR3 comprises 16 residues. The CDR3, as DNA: TGTGCCAGCAGCCCCTCGGTTGGGGGCTCCTACAATGAGCAGTTCTTC. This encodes CASSPSVGGSYNEQFF.

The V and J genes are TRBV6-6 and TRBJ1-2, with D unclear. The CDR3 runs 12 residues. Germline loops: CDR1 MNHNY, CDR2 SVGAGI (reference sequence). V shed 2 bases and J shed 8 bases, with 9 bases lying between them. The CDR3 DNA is TGTGCCAGCAGTTACAGGGAGTTGGGCTACACCTTC. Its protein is CASSYRELGYTF.

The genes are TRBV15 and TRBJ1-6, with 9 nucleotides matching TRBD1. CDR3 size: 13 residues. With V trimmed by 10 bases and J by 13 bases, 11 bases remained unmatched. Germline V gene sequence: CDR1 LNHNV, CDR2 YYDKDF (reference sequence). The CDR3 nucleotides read TGTGCCATCGGAACAGGGGGCTTCGGTCCCCTCCACTTT. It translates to CAIGTGGFGPLHF. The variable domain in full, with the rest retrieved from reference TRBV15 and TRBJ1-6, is DAMVIQNPRYQVTQFGKPVTLSCSQTLNHNVMYWYQQKSSQAPKLLFHYYDKDFNNEADTPDNFQSRRPNTSFCFLDIRSPGLGDTAMYLCAIGTGGFGPLHFGNGTRLTVT.

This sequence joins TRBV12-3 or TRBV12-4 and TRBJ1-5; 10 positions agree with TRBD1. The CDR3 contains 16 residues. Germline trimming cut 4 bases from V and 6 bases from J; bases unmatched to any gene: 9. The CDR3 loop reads CASSSFRGQGFQPQHF. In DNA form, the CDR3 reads TGTGCCAGCAGTTCCTTCAGGGGACAGGGGTTTCAGCCCCAGCATTTT.

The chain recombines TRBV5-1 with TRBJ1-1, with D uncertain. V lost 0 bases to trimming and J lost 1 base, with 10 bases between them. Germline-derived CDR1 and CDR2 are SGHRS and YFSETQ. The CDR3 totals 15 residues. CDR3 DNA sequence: TGCGCCAGCAGCTTGGGAGAGGGCTGGAACACTGAAGCTTTCTTT. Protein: CASSLGEGWNTEAFF. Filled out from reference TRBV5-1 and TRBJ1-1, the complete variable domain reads KAGVTQTPRYLIKTRGQQVTLSCSPISGHRSVSWYQQTPGQGLQFLFEYFSETQRNKGNFPGRFSGRQFSNSRSEMNVSTLELGDSALYLCASSLGEGWNTEAFFGQGTRLTVV.

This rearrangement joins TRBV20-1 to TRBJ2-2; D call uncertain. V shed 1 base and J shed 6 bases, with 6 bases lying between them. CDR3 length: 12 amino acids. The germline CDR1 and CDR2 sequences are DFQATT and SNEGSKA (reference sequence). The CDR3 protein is CSARGEPGELFF. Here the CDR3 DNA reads TGCAGTGCTAGAGGAGAGCCCGGGGAGCTGTTTTTT.

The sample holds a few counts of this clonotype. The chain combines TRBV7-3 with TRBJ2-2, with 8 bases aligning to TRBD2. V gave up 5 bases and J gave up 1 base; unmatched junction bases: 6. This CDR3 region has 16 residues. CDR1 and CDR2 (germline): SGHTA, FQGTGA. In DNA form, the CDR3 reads TGTGCCAGCAGCCTCGATGCGGGAGGGAACACCGGGGAGCTGTTTTTT. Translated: CASSLDAGGNTGELFF.